A single sample is the source of the 21 T cell receptor beta chains below, sequenced in a study of Tregs in tolerant kidney transplant recipients. The nonmyeloablative bone marrow transplants came from related graft donors, with transient mixed chimerism. Sequencing was performed with immunoSEQ multiplex PCR; in TCRdb, only in-frame clones are kept and a portion is missing. This sample yields 65,000 to 85,000 clones, of which 90% to 95% are seen a single time; roughly 1.4% belongs to the top ten. The sample here was CD4+ T cells from blood (PBMCs), taken 24 months after the transplant. All receptors derive from a human patient who received a combined kidney and bone marrow transplant. A share of the T cells may be of graft donor origin.

For this clone: The sample holds other DNA sequences that translate to the same CDR3. The V and J genes are TRBV19 and TRBJ2-7, with TRBD1 matching over 7 bases. This CDR3 has 14 amino acids. After removal of 4 bases from V and 2 bases from J, the junction contained 5 bases not matched to a gene. Germline V gene lookup returns CDR1 LNHDA and CDR2 SQIVND (reference sequence). CDR3 sequence: CASSTRDRPYEQYF. Written as DNA, the CDR3 is TGTGCCAGTAGTACCCGGGACAGACCCTACGAGCAGTACTTC. Combining the CDR3 with reference TRBV19 and TRBJ2-7 gives the whole variable domain DGGITQSPKYLFRKEGQNVTLSCEQNLNHDAMYWYRQDPGQGLRLIYYSQIVNDFQKGDIAEGYSVSREKKESFPLTVTSAQKNPTAFYLCASSTRDRPYEQYFGPGTRLTVT.

This rearrangement joins TRBV2 to TRBJ2-7, with D hard to call. Germline V CDR1 and CDR2: SNHLY, FYNNEI. The CDR3 covers 12 residues. Trimming removed 7 bases at V and 3 bases at J, with 10 bases between. Written as DNA, the CDR3 is TGTGCCAGCATGGGTGGAGACTACGAGCAGTACTTC. Translated: CASMGGDYEQYF.

The V call is TRBV29-1, the J call TRBJ1-1, with 7 bases that match TRBD1. The CDR3 is made up of 13 amino acids. The V segment lost 6 bases and the J segment 5 bases; nucleotides outside the gene matches: 9. CDR1 and CDR2 from the germline V gene are SQVTM and ANQGSEA. The CDR3 protein is CSVLDREGTEAFF. DNA for the CDR3: TGCAGCGTCCTCGACAGGGAAGGGACTGAAGCTTTCTTT.

The chain combines TRBV11-3 with TRBJ2-7; 7 bases are a match to TRBD2. The CDR3 contains 14 residues. Trimming at V came to 5 bases and at J to 11 bases, leaving 15 bases not matched to a gene. Germline CDR1 and CDR2: SGHNT and YENEEA. The CDR3 region is CASSHGVGGRVEYF. CDR3 in DNA: TGTGCCAGCAGCCACGGGGTTGGCGGGAGAGTCGAGTACTTC.

V and J are TRBV10-3 and TRBJ1-5; tentatively, D is TRBD1 (5 bases). The V end lost 4 bases, the J end lost 0 bases, and 7 bases lay between the germline ends. Germline V lookup: CDR1 ENHRY, CDR2 SYGVKD. The CDR3 length is 14 residues. CDR3: CAISATVSNQPQHF. DNA of the CDR3: TGTGCCATCAGTGCGACAGTTAGCAATCAGCCCCAGCATTTT.

V and J are TRBV5-6 and TRBJ2-3; TRBD2 is a possible D gene (5 bases). In germline, CDR1 is SGHDT, CDR2 YYEEEE. The V gene lost 0 bases and the J gene lost 2 bases, with 13 bases spanning the gap. The CDR3 is made up of 16 amino acids. CDR3 protein: CASSLVSEWSTDTQYF. The DNA for the CDR3 is TGTGCCAGCAGCTTGGTTAGCGAGTGGTCCACAGATACGCAGTATTTT.

This clone was recorded once. The chain carries TRBV7-2 and TRBJ2-2, with 9 positions matching TRBD2. CDR1 is SGHTA and CDR2 is FQGNSA in the germline V gene. The length of the CDR3 is 16 residues. With V trimmed by 2 bases and J by 6 bases, 7 bases remained unmatched. Here the CDR3 DNA reads TGTGCCAGCAGCTTAAATGGCGGGGGGGCGGCCGGGGAGCTGTTTTTT. This translates into CASSLNGGGAAGELFF.

This chain uses TRBV4-2 with TRBJ2-1; D may be TRBD2 (5 bases). V dropped 0 bases and J dropped 8 bases, with 11 bases sitting between them. Per germline, CDR1 LGHNA and CDR2 YNFKEQ. The CDR3 sequence is 14 residues long. CDR3 sequence: CASSQDWVGDEQFF. The CDR3 bases are TGTGCCAGCAGCCAAGATTGGGTCGGGGATGAGCAGTTCTTC.

The gene calls are TRBV7-2 and TRBJ2-7; D remains unclear. Germline lookup yields CDR1 SGHTA and CDR2 FQGNSA. V lost 4 bases to trimming and J lost 4 bases, with 5 bases between them. This CDR3 comprises 11 residues. Here the CDR3 DNA reads TGTGCCAGCAGCTCCAAATACGAGCAGTACTTC. It encodes CASSSKYEQYF.

The chain couples TRBV2 to TRBJ2-3; 8 bases map to TRBD2. CDR1 and CDR2 (germline): SNHLY, FYNNEI. There are 15 residues in the CDR3. V lost 5 bases, J lost 7 bases, and 11 bases stayed unmatched. The CDR3 here is CASSLNTGGPNTQYF. In nucleotides, the CDR3 is TGTGCCAGCAGTCTTAATACGGGGGGGCCGAATACGCAGTATTTT.

This rearrangement joins TRBV9 to TRBJ2-7; TRBD2 matches at 11 bases. The germline V gene encodes CDR1 SGDLS and CDR2 YYNGEE. V gave up 3 bases and J gave up 9 bases; unmatched junction bases: 5. CDR3 length: 13 residues. CDR3 amino acids: CASSEGLAGGQYF. In DNA form, the CDR3 reads TGTGCCAGCAGCGAGGGGCTAGCGGGAGGGCAGTACTTC.

This chain connects TRBV5-6 to TRBJ2-2; D perhaps matches TRBD1 (5 bases). In germline, CDR1 is SGHDT, CDR2 YYEEEE. V shed 0 bases and J shed 3 bases, with 12 bases lying between them. The CDR3 spans 16 residues. DNA of the CDR3: TGTGCCAGCAGCTTGGAAGGGGCGGTGGACACCGGGGAGCTGTTTTTT. It specifies CASSLEGAVDTGELFF.

V and J are TRBV27 and TRBJ1-1; tentatively, D is TRBD1 (6 bases). CDR1 is MNHEY, CDR2 SMNVEV, per germline (reference sequence). V dropped 2 bases and J dropped 0 bases, with 16 bases sitting between them. The CDR3 runs to 17 residues. The CDR3 loop is CASSLGRGAFLNTEAFF. Here the CDR3 DNA reads TGTGCCAGCAGTTTAGGCCGGGGGGCGTTCTTGAACACTGAAGCTTTCTTT.

For the CDR3, the DNA is TGTGCCAGTAGTATCATAACCTCAGCTAACTATGGCTACACCTTC. It encodes CASSIITSANYGYTF. V gene TRBV19 combines with J gene TRBJ1-2; D is ambiguous. Trimming took off 3 bases at V and 0 bases at J, with 11 bases between the two ends. The CDR3 sequence is 15 residues long. CDR1 and CDR2 from the germline V gene are LNHDA and SQIVND (reference sequence).

The chain joins TRBV6-1 to TRBJ1-1; a possible D gene is TRBD1 (5 bases). Germline V gene sequence: CDR1 MNHNS, CDR2 SASEGT. CDR3 size: 14 residues. V was clipped by 5 bases and J by 7 bases, with 17 bases between them. CDR3 region: CASSRIGDGSEAFF. CDR3 in DNA: TGTGCCAGCAGTCGAATCGGGGACGGGAGTGAAGCTTTCTTT.

This chain uses TRBV14 with TRBJ1-1; 7 bases line up with TRBD1. With V trimmed by 4 bases and J by 3 bases, 11 bases remained unmatched. Germline V gene data show CDR1 as SGHDN and CDR2 as FVKESK. CDR3 size: 16 residues. DNA of the CDR3: TGTGCCAGCAGCCTCTATCGACAGGGACCCCACACTGAAGCTTTCTTT. It specifies CASSLYRQGPHTEAFF.

The J gene is TRBJ1-2, the V gene TRBV5-6, with 9 bases aligning to TRBD1. CDR3 length: 14 amino acids. The J segment lost 4 bases and the V segment lost 5 bases, leaving 6 bases of the junction unmatched. Looked up from germline, CDR1 is SGHDT and CDR2 is YYEEEE. Written as DNA, the CDR3 is TGTGCCAGCAGGGGGACAGGGAAGAGCTATGGCTACACCTTC. Its protein is CASRGTGKSYGYTF.

V is TRBV14 and J is TRBJ2-1; 12 nucleotides match TRBD2. The CDR3 spans 17 residues. Germline CDR1 reads SGHDN; CDR2 reads FVKESK. Trimming removed 1 base from V and 4 bases from J; junction bases left unmatched: 5. The CDR3 sequence: CASSQGGLAGYYNEQFF. The CDR3 bases are TGTGCCAGCAGCCAAGGGGGACTAGCGGGCTATTACAATGAGCAGTTCTTC.

Only one count was recorded for this clone. The chain recombines TRBV6-6 with TRBJ2-1, with 7 positions matching TRBD1. This CDR3 comprises 12 residues. Germline assignment: CDR1 MNHNY and CDR2 SVGAGI (reference sequence). The CDR3 loop reads CVCRDSRSEQFF. The CDR3 DNA is TGTGTCTGCCGGGACAGTAGGTCCGAGCAGTTCTTC.

CDR3 sequence (DNA): TGTGCCAGCAGCTTGGGACTAGCGAACACCGGGGAGCTGTTTTTT. Protein product: CASSLGLANTGELFF. The chain links TRBV7-3 to TRBJ2-2; 8 bases line up with TRBD2. Germline V CDR1 and CDR2: SGHTA, FQGTGA. V was clipped by 3 bases and J by 0 bases; unmatched bases: 0. This CDR3 has 15 residues.

This chain uses TRBV28 with TRBJ1-2; 7 nucleotides align to TRBD1. In germline, CDR1 is MDHEN, CDR2 SYDVKM. Trimming at V came to 3 bases and at J to 4 bases, leaving 5 bases not matched to a gene. The CDR3 totals 14 residues. The CDR3 protein is CASSLGQLGYGYTF. The CDR3 nucleotides read TGTGCCAGCAGTTTGGGACAGCTAGGCTATGGCTACACCTTC.